One T cell receptor beta chain is described in this entry. Its antigen is not identified. The data belong to a study of cytomegalovirus exposure and HLA in healthy donors. As for the study in general: In an earlier analysis, some 110 million unique TCR beta sequences were found from approximately 170 million T cells. General study results and limits: Presence/absence comparisons presumed near-even sequencing depth among donors. With later analysis, a missense DCLRE1C variant became linked to TCR beta V- and J-gene trimming.

The CDR3 spans 15 residues. The trim removed 7 bases at V and 4 bases at J, leaving 12 bases unmatched. The germline V gene has CDR1 SNHLY and CDR2 FYNNEI. The PCR made use of 60 Vbeta and 13 Jbeta primers. Profiling relied on immunoSEQ multiplex PCR, and the TCRdb table lists in-frame clones only, not all of them. The listing records tens of thousands of clones. The sequence came from a man in his fifties or sixties in good health and CMV-seronegative. The V call is TRBV2, the J call TRBJ2-7; 8 positions agree with TRBD2. The sequenced material came from PBMCs. CDR3 region: CASIIQRGTIYEQYF. CDR3 DNA sequence: TGTGCCAGCATCATACAGCGGGGGACCATTTACGAGCAGTACTTC. Complete variable domain (other parts from reference TRBV2 and TRBJ2-7): EPEVTQTPSHQVTQMGQEVILRCVPISNHLYFYWYRQILGQKVEFLVSFYNNEISEKSEIFDDQFSVERPDGSNFTLKIRSTKLEDSAMYFCASIIQRGTIYEQYFGPGTRLTVT.